A few counts support the clone carrying this T cell receptor beta chain. The sample comes from a study of T cells in Graves' hyperthyroidism and ophthalmopathy. Germline V lookup: CDR1 LNHDA, CDR2 SQIVND (reference sequence). Trimming shortened V by 6 bases and J by 3 bases, and 15 bases separated the two germline ends. The CDR3 is 16 amino acids. TCR beta CDR3 regions were amplified from RNA. HTBI primers were employed in a first-round RT-PCR of the TCR CDR3. Via MiXCR, TCRdb re-called the multiplex PCR reads, giving one row per CDR3 protein. In the table there are hundreds of thousands of distinct CDR3 sequences, around 15% of which are singletons.

This clonotype originated in a woman in her late teens or twenties with Graves' hyperthyroidism. The sequenced sample consisted of blood. This rearrangement joins TRBV19 to TRBJ1-6; D unresolved. The CDR3 spells CASSHTNRDYNSPLHF. The CDR3 bases are TGTGCCAGTAGCCACACCAACCGGGACTATAATTCACCCCTCCACTTT. Combining the CDR3 with reference TRBV19 and TRBJ1-6 gives the whole variable domain DGGITQSPKYLFRKEGQNVTLSCEQNLNHDAMYWYRQDPGQGLRLIYYSQIVNDFQKGDIAEGYSVSREKKESFPLTVTSAQKNPTAFYLCASSHTNRDYNSPLHFGNGTRLTVT.